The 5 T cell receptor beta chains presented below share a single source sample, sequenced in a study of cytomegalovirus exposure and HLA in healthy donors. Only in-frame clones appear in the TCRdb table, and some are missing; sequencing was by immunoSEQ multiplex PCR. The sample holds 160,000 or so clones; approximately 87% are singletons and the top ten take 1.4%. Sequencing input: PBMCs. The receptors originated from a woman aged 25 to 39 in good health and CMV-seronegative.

CDR3 amino acids: CSVLVGLPYEQYF. In nucleotides, the CDR3 is TGCAGCGTTTTAGTCGGACTGCCCTACGAGCAGTACTTC. V usage is TRBV29-1 and J usage is TRBJ2-7; D is perhaps TRBD2 (5 bases). V lost 5 bases, J lost 2 bases, and 13 bases lay in between. This CDR3 region has 13 residues. Germline CDR1 reads SQVTM; CDR2 reads ANQGSEA.

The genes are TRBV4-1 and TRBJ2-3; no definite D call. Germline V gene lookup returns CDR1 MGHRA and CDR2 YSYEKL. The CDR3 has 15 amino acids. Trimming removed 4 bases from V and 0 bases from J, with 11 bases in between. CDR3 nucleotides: TGCGCCAGCAGCCGAGTTATAGCTAGCACAGATACGCAGTATTTT. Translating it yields CASSRVIASTDTQYF.

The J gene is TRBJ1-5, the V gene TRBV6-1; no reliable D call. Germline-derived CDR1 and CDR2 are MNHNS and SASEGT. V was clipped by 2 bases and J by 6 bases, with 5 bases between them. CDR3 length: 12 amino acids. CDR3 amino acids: CASSEFFQPQHF. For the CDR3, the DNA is TGTGCCAGCAGTGAATTCTTTCAGCCCCAGCATTTT.

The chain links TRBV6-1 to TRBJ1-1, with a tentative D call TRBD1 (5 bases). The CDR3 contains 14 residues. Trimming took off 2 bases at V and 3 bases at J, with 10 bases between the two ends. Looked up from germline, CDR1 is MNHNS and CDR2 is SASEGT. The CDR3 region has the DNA TGTGCCAGCAGTGAAATGATAGGGGACACTGAAGCTTTCTTT. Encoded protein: CASSEMIGDTEAFF.

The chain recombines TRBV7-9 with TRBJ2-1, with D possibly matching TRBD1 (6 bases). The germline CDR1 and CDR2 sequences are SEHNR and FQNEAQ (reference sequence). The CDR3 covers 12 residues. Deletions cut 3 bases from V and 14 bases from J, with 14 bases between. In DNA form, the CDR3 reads TGTGCCAGCAGCTTTAACAGGGACCTGGAGTTCTTC. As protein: CASSFNRDLEFF.